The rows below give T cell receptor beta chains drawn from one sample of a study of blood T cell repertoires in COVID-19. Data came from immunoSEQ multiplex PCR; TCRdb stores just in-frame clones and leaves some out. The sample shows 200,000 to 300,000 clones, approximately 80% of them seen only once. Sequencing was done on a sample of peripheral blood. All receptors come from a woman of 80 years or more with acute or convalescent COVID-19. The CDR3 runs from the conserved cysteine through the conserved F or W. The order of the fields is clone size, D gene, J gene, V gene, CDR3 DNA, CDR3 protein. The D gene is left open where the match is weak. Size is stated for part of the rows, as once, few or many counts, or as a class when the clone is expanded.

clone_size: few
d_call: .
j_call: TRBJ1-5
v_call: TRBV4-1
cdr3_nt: TGCGCCAGCAGCCAGGCGGGGGCCCCAAATCAGCCCCAGCATTTT
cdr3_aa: CASSQAGAPNQPQHF

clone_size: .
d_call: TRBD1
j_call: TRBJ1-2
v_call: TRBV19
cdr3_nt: TGTGCCAGTAGTTCCAAGAGGACAGGGGGAGGCTACACCTTC
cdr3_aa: CASSSKRTGGGYTF

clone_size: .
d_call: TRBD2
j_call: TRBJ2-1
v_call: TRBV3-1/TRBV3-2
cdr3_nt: TGTGCCAGCAGCCAAGATCGGCGGGGGGGAATCAATGAGCAGTTCTTC
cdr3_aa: CASSQDRRGGINEQFF

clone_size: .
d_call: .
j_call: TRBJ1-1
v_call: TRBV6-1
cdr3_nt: TGTGCCAGCGGTGACGGGAAAACTGAAGCTTTCTTT
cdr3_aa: CASGDGKTEAFF

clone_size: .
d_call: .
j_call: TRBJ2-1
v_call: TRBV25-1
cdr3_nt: TGTGCCAGCAGTCCCTCTCCGGGACAACTGGACTTCTACAATGAGCAGTTCTTC
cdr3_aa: CASSPSPGQLDFYNEQFF

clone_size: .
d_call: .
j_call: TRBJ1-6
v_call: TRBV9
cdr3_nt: TGTGCCAGCAGCGTAGCCGGGGAGAGCGTTTCACCCCTCCACTTT
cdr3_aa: CASSVAGESVSPLHF

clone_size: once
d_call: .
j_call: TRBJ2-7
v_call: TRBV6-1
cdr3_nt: TGTGCCAGCAGCGAAGGCCTAGGGGTTACGGGCCACGAGCAGTACTTC
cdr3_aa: CASSEGLGVTGHEQYF

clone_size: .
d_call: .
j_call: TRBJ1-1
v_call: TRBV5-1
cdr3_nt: TGCGCCAGCAGCTATATTACAGGGAACACTGAAGCTTTCTTT
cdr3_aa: CASSYITGNTEAFF

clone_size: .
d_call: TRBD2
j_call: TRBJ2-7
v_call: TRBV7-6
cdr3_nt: TGTGCCAGCAGCTTAGGGCGGGGGGATTTCGGCGAGCAGTACTTC
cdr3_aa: CASSLGRGDFGEQYF

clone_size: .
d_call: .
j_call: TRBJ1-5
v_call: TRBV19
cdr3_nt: TGTGCCAGTCGGAGACAGGTTCTTGGTCAGCCCCAGCATTTT
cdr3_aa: CASRRQVLGQPQHF

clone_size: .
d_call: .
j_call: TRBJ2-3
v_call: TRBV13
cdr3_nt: TGTGCCAGCAGCACTACCAAGAGCACAGATACGCAGTATTTT
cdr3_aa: CASSTTKSTDTQYF

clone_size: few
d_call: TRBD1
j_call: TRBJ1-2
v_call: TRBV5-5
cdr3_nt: TGTGCCAGCAGCGCTGGGACAGCGATTAACTATGGCTACACCTTC
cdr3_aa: CASSAGTAINYGYTF

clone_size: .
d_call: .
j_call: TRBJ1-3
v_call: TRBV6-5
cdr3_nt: TGTGCCAGCAGTTACTCCGTCCGGACAGACGGAAACACCATATATTTT
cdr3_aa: CASSYSVRTDGNTIYF

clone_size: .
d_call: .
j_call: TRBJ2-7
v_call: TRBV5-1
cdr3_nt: TGCGCCAGCAGCCCTGGACTGACCTACGGGCAGTACTTC
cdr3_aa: CASSPGLTYGQYF

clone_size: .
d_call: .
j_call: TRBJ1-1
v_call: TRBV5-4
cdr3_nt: TGTGCCAGCAGGCAACTCGGGGGTAGCACTGAAGCTTTCTTT
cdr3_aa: CASRQLGGSTEAFF